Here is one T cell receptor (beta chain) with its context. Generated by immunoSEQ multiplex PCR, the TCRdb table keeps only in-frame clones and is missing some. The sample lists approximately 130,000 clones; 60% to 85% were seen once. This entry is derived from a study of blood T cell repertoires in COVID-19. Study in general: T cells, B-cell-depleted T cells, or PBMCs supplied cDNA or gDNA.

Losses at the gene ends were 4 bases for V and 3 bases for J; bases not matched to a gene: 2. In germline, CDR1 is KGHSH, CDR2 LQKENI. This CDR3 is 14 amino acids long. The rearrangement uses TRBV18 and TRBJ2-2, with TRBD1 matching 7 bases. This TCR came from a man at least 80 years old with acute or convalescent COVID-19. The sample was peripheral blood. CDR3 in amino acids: CASSHRGDTGELFF. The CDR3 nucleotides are TGTGCCAGCTCACACAGGGGAGACACCGGGGAGCTGTTTTTT.